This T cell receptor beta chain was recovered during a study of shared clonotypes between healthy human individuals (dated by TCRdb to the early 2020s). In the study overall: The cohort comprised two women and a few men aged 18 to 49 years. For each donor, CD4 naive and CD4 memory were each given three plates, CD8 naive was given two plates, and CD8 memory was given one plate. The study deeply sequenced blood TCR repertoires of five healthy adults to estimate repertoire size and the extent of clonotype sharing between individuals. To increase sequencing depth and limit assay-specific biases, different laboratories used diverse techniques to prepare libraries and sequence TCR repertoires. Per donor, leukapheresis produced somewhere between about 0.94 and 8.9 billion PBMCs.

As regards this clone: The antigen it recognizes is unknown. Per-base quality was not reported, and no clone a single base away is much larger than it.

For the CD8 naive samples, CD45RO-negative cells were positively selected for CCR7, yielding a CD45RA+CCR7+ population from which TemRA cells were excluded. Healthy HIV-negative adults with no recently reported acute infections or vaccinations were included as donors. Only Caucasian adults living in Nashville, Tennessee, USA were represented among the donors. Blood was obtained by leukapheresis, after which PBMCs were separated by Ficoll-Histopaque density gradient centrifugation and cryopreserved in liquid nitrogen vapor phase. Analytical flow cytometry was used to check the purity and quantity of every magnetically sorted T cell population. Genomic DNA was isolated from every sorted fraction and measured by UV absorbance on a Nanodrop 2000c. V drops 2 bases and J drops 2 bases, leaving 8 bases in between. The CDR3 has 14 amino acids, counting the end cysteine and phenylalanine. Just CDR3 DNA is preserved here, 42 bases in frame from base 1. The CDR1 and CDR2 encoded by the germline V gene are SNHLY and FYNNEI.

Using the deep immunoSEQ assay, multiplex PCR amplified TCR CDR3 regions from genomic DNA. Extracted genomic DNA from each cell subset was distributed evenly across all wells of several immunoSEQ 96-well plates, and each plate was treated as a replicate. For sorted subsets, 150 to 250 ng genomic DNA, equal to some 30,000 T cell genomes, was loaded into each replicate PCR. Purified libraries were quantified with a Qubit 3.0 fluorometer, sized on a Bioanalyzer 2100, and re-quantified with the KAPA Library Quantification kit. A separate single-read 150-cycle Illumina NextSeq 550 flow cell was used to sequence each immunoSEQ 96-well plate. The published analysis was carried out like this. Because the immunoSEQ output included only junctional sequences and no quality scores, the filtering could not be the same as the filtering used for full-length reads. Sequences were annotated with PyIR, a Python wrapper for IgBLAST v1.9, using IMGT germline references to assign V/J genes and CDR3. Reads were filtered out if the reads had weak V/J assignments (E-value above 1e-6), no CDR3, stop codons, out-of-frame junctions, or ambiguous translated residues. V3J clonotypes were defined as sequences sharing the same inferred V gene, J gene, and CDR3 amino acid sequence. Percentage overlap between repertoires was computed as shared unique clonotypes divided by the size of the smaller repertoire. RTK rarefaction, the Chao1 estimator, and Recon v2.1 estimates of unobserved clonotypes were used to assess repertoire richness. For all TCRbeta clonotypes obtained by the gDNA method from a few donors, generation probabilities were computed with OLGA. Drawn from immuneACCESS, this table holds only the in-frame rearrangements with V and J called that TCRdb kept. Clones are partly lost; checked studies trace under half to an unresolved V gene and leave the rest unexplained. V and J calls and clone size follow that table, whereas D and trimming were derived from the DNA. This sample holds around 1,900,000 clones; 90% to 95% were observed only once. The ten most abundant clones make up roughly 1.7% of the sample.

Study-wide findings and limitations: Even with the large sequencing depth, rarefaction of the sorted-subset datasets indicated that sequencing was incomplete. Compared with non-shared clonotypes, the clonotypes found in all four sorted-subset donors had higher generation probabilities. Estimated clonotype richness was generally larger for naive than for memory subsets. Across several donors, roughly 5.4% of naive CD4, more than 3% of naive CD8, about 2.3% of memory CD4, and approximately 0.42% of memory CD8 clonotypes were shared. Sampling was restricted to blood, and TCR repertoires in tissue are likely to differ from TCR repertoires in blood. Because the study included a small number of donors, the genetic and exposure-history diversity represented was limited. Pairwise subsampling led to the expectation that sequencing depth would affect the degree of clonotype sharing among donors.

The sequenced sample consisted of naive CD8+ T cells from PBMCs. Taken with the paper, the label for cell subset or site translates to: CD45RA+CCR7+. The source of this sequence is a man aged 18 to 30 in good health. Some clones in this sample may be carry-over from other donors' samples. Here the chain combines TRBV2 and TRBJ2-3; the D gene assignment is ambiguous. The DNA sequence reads TGTGCCAGCAGTGAACCAGGACCCACAGATACGCAGTATTTT. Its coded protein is CASSEPGPTDTQYF. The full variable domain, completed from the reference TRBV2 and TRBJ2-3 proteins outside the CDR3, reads EPEVTQTPSHQVTQMGQEVILRCVPISNHLYFYWYRQILGQKVEFLVSFYNNEISEKSEIFDDQFSVERPDGSNFTLKIRSTKLEDSAMYFCASSEPGPTDTQYFGPGTRLTVL.